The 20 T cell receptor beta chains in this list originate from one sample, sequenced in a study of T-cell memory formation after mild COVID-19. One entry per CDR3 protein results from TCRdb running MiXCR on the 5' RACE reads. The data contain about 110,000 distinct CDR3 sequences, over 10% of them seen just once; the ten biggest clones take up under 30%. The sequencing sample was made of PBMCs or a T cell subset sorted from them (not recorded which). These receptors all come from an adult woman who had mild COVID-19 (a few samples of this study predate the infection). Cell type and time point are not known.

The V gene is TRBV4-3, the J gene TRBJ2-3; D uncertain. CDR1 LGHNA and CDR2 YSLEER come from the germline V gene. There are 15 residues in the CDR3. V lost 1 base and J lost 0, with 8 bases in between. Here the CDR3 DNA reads TGCGCCAGCAGCCAAGTTTGGCGGAGCACAGATACGCAGTATTTT. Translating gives CASSQVWRSTDTQYF.

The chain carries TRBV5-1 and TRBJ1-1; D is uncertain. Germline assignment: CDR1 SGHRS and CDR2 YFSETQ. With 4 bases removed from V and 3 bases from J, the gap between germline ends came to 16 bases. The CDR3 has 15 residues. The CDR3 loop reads CASSRSGDIDTEAFF. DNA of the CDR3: TGCGCCAGCAGCAGATCGGGCGATATTGACACTGAAGCTTTCTTT.

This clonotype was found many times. CDR3 in amino acids: CASSKDREAFF. CDR3 nucleotide sequence: TGTGCCAGCAGCAAGGACAGAGAAGCTTTCTTT. J is TRBJ1-1 and V is TRBV7-9, with D tentatively TRBD1 (6 bases). The germline V gene has CDR1 SEHNR and CDR2 FQNEAQ (reference sequence). The CDR3 has 11 residues. Trimming took off 5 bases at V and 8 bases at J, with 9 bases between the two ends.

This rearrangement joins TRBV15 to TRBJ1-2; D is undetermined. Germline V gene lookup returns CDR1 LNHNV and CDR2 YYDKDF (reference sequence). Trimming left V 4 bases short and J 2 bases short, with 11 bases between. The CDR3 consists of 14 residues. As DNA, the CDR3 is TGTGCCACCAGCACGAGCCGGTCCAACTATGGCTACACCTTC. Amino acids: CATSTSRSNYGYTF.

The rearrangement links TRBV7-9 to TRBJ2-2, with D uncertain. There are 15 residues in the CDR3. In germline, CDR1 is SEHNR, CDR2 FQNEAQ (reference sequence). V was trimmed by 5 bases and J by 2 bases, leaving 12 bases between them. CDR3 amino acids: CASSLLPVNTGELFF. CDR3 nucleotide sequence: TGTGCCAGCAGCCTCCTCCCGGTAAACACCGGGGAGCTGTTTTTT.

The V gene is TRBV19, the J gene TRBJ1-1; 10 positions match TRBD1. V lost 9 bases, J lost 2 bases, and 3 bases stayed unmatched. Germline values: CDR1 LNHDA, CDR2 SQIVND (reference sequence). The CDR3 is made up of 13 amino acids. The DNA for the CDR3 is TGTGCCAGCTGGACAGGGGGAAACACTGAAGCTTTCTTT. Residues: CASWTGGNTEAFF. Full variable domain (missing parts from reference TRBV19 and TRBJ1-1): DGGITQSPKYLFRKEGQNVTLSCEQNLNHDAMYWYRQDPGQGLRLIYYSQIVNDFQKGDIAEGYSVSREKKESFPLTVTSAQKNPTAFYLCASWTGGNTEAFFGQGTRLTVV.

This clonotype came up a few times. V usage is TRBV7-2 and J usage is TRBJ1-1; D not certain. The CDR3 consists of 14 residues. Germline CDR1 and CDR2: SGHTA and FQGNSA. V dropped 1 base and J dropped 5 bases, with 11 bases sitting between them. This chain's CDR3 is CASSLERALTEAFF. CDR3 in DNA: TGTGCCAGCAGCTTAGAGAGGGCGCTGACTGAAGCTTTCTTT.

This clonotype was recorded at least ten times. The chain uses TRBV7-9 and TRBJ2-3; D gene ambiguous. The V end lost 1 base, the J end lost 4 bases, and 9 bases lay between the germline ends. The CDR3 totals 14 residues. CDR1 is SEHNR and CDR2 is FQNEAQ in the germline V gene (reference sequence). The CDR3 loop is CASSLDGQADTQYF. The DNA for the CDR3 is TGTGCCAGCAGCTTAGATGGCCAGGCAGATACGCAGTATTTT. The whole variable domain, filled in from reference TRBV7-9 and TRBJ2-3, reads DTGVSQNPRHKITKRGQNVTFRCDPISEHNRLYWYRQTLGQGPEFLTYFQNEAQLEKSRLLSDRFSAERPKGSFSTLEIQRTEQGDSAMYLCASSLDGQADTQYFGPGTRLTVL.

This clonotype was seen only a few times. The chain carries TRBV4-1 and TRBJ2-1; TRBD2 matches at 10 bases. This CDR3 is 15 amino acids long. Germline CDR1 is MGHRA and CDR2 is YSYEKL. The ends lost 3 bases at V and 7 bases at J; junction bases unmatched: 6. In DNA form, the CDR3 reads TGCGCCAGCAGCCAGGCTACTAGCGGGGATAATGAGCAGTTCTTC. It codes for CASSQATSGDNEQFF.

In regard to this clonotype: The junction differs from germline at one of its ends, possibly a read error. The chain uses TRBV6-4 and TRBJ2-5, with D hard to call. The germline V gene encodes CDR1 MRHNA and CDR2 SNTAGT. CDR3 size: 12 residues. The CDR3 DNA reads TGTGCCAGCCGTGACCCCCAAGAGACCCAGTACTTC. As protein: CASRDPQETQYF.

The CDR3 region has the DNA TGTGCCAGCAGCCGGAGAATCGACTACAATGAGCAGTTCTTC. This sequence encodes CASSRRIDYNEQFF. The chain joins TRBV7-8 to TRBJ2-1; D is ambiguous. Germline assignment: CDR1 SGHVS and CDR2 FQNEAQ. The CDR3 runs to 14 residues. Between the trimmed V and J ends, which lost 5 bases and 3 bases, there was a span of 11 bases.

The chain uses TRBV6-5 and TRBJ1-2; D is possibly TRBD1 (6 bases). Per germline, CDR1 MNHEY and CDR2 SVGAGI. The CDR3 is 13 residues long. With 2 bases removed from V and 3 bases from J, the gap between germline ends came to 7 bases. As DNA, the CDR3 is TGTGCCAGCAGTTACAAGGGGGACTATGGCTACACCTTC. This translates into CASSYKGDYGYTF.

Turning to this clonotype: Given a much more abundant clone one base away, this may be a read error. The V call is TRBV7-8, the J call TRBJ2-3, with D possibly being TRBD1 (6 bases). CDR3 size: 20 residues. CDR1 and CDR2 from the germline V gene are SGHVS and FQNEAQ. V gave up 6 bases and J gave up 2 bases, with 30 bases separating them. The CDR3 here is CASRSLAYGDTRILTDTQYF. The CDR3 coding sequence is TGTGCCAGCAGATCTTTAGCGTACGGGGACACTAGGATCCTCACAGATACGCAGTATTTT.

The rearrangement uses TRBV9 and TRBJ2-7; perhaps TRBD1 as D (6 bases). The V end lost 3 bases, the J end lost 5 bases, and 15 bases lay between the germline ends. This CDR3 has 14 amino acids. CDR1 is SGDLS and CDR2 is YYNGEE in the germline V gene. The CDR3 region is CASSGGHRLDEQYF. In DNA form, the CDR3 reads TGTGCCAGCAGCGGGGGACACCGGTTGGACGAGCAGTACTTC.

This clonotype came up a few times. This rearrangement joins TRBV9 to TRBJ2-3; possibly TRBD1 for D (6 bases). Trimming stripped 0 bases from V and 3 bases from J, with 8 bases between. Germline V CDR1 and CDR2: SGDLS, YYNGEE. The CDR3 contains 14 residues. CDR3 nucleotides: TGTGCCAGCAGCGTAGAAGGGGGAACAGATACGCAGTATTTT. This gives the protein CASSVEGGTDTQYF.

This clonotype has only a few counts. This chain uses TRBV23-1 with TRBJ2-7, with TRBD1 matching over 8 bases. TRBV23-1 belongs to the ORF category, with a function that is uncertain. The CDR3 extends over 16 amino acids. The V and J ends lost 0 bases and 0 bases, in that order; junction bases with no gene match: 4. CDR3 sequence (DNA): TGCGCCAGCAGTCAATCGGACAGGGAGAACTCCTACGAGCAGTACTTC. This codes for CASSQSDRENSYEQYF.

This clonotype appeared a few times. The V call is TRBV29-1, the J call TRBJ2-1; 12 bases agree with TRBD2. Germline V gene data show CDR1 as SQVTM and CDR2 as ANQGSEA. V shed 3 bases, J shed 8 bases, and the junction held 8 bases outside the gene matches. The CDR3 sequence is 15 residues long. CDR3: CSVEPTSGRPDEQFF. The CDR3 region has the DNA TGCAGCGTTGAGCCGACTAGCGGGAGACCCGATGAGCAGTTCTTC.

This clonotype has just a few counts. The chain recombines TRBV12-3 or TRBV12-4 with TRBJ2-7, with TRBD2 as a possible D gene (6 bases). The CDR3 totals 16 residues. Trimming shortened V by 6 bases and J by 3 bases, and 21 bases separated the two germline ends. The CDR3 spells CASSSANLGLLYEQYF. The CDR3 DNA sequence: TGTGCCAGCAGCTCCGCAAACCTGGGACTTCTCTACGAGCAGTACTTC.

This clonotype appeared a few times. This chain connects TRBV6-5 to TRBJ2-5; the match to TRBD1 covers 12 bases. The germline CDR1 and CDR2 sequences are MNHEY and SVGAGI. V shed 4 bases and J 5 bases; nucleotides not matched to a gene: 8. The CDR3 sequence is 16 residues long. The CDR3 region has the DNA TGTGCCAGCAGTTTCATGGGACAGGGGGCATCCGAGACCCAGTACTTC. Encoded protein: CASSFMGQGASETQYF.

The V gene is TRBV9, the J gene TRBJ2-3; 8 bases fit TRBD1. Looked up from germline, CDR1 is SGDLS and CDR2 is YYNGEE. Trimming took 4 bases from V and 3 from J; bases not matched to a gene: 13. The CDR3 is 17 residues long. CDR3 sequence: CASSHPRTGKVTDTQYF. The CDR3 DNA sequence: TGTGCCAGCAGCCACCCTCGGACAGGGAAAGTGACAGATACGCAGTATTTT. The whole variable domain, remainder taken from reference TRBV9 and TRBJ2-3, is DSGVTQTPKHLITATGQRVTLRCSPRSGDLSVYWYQQSLDQGLQFLIQYYNGEERAKGNILERFSAQQFPDLHSELNLSSLELGDSALYFCASSHPRTGKVTDTQYFGPGTRLTVL.